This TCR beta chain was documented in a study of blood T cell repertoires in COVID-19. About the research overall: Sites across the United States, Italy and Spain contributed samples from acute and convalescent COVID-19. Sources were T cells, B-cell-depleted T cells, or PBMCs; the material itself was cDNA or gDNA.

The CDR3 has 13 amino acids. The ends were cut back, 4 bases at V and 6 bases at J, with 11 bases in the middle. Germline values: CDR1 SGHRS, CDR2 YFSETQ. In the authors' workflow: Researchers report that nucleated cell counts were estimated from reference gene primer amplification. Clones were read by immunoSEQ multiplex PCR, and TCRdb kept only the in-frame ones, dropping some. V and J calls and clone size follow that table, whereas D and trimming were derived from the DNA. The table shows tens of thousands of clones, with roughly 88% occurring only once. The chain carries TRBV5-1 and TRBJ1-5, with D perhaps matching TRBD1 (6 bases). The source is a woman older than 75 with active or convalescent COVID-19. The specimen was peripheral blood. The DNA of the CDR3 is TGCGCCAGCAGCCCACAGGGTTCTCAGCCCCAGCATTTT. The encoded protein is CASSPQGSQPQHF. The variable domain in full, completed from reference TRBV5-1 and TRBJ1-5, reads KAGVTQTPRYLIKTRGQQVTLSCSPISGHRSVSWYQQTPGQGLQFLFEYFSETQRNKGNFPGRFSGRQFSNSRSEMNVSTLELGDSALYLCASSPQGSQPQHFGDGTRLSIL.